This passage covers 20 T cell receptor beta chains from one sample sequenced in a study of blood T cells in healthy people across ages. A second PCR, run for about 7 to 11 cycles, used a sample-barcoded 5' primer plus a J-beta primer mix. TCRdb re-derived calls from the 5' RACE reads in MiXCR, one entry per CDR3 protein. Here the sample spans around 1.1 million distinct CDR3 sequences, more than 30% being singletons. Sequencing was done on a sample of blood. Receptor source: a young man in good health.

The V and J genes are TRBV6-2 or TRBV6-3 and TRBJ1-2, with D tentatively TRBD1 (5 bases). The CDR3 loop spans 13 amino acids. Germline assignment: CDR1 MNHEY and CDR2 SVGEGT. V was clipped by 7 bases and J by 8 bases, with 17 bases between them. CDR3 coding DNA: TGTGCCAGCATGTCGGGGCGCGGAGGCGGCTACACCTTC. It codes for CASMSGRGGGYTF.

The CDR3 region is CASWDLQGTGELFF. The CDR3, as DNA: TGTGCCAGCTGGGACTTACAAGGCACCGGGGAGCTGTTTTTT. The chain is built from TRBV2 and TRBJ2-2; weak D call: TRBD2 (6 bases). Per the germline V gene, CDR1 is SNHLY and CDR2 is FYNNEI. This CDR3 is built from 14 residues. Trimming left V 8 bases short and J 4 bases short, with 14 bases between.

This rearrangement joins TRBV12-3 or TRBV12-4 to TRBJ1-1; D call uncertain. This CDR3 is built from 13 residues. V lost 2 bases and J 2 bases, leaving 6 bases between the germline ends. Here the CDR3 DNA reads TGTGCCAGCAGTTTAAGTTTTAACACTGAAGCTTTCTTT. This gives the protein CASSLSFNTEAFF.

A word on this clonotype: A read error is likely, as this CDR3 ends without the conserved phenylalanine or tryptophan. The V gene is TRBV11-1, the J gene TRBJ2-1, with 7 positions matching TRBD2. This CDR3 is 17 amino acids long. In germline, CDR1 is SGHAT, CDR2 FQDESV (reference sequence). Trimming took 2 bases from V and 5 from J; bases not matched to a gene: 12. The CDR3 is CASSLRSLAVLHNEQFV. The CDR3 bases are TGTGCCAGCAGCTTAAGGTCGCTAGCGGTTTTACACAATGAGCAGTTCGTC.

This chain joins TRBV12-3 or TRBV12-4 and TRBJ2-5, with 11 bases aligning to TRBD2. Unmatched junction bases numbered 6, after V lost 7 bases and J lost 5 bases. This CDR3 comprises 14 residues. The CDR3 region has the DNA TGTGCCAGCAAAAATCGACTAGCGGGGGAGACCCAGTACTTC. Residues: CASKNRLAGETQYF.

This clonotype was seen only a few times. The genes are TRBV6-6 and TRBJ1-5; tentative D call: TRBD1 (5 bases). The germline CDR1 and CDR2 sequences are MNHNY and SVGAGI (reference sequence). The CDR3 runs 17 residues. V was clipped by 5 bases and J by 0 bases, with 17 bases between them. CDR3 DNA: TGTGCCAGCAGTACCCACCGGCAGGGAGATAGCAATCAGCCCCAGCATTTT. This sequence encodes CASSTHRQGDSNQPQHF.

This chain links TRBV15 with TRBJ2-3; D is uncertain. V lost 0 bases, J lost 5 bases, and 12 bases lay in between. The germline V gene encodes CDR1 LNHNV and CDR2 YYDKDF (reference sequence). The CDR3 spans 15 residues. The CDR3 DNA reads as TGTGCCACCAGCAGAGATAAGGCAGAAGGAGATACGCAGTATTTT. Translating gives CATSRDKAEGDTQYF.

There are a few counts of this clonotype. The chain employs TRBV20-1 and TRBJ2-2, with TRBD1 identical over 7 bases. J lost 2 bases, V lost 3 bases, and 12 bases had no gene match. Germline V gene sequence: CDR1 DFQATT, CDR2 SNEGSKA (reference sequence). The CDR3 length is 17 residues. CDR3 protein: CSARTLQGDTNTGELFF. The CDR3 coding sequence is TGCAGTGCTAGGACGTTGCAGGGGGACACTAACACCGGGGAGCTGTTTTTT.

This chain joins TRBV4-3 and TRBJ2-2, with D maybe TRBD2 (5 bases). Trimming shortened V by 1 base and J by 14 bases, and 11 bases separated the two germline ends. CDR3 length: 12 residues. CDR1 and CDR2 from the germline V gene are LGHNA and YSLEER. The CDR3 region has the DNA TGCGCCAGCAGCCAAGGGGCGGGTCGACTGTTTTTT. It is translated as CASSQGAGRLFF.

This clonotype showed up just a few times. For the CDR3, the DNA is TGTGCCAGCAGTGAGATAGGGGCTGGCGGGGAGCTGTTTTTT. It specifies CASSEIGAGGELFF. The rearrangement uses TRBV2 and TRBJ2-2; D might be TRBD1 (5 bases). The germline V and J ends were trimmed by 3 bases and 7 bases, with 12 bases remaining between them. The germline CDR1 and CDR2 sequences are SNHLY and FYNNEI. The CDR3 extends over 14 amino acids.

This sequence joins TRBV29-1 and TRBJ1-1; no clear D gene. V dropped 3 bases and J dropped 4 bases, with 15 bases sitting between them. CDR3 size: 14 residues. Germline V lookup: CDR1 SQVTM, CDR2 ANQGSEA. CDR3 nucleotides: TGCAGCGTTGATGCCTTAGGGAGTAGCACTGAAGCTTTCTTT. It specifies CSVDALGSSTEAFF.

This clonotype was detected ten times or more. V gene TRBV20-1 combines with J gene TRBJ1-4; D gene ambiguous. CDR1 is DFQATT and CDR2 is SNEGSKA in the germline V gene (reference sequence). The V end lost 0 bases, the J end lost 0 bases, and 11 bases lay between the germline ends. This CDR3 has 16 amino acids. CDR3 residues: CSARDPRSATNEKLFF. In nucleotides, the CDR3 is TGCAGTGCTAGAGATCCCAGGAGCGCAACTAATGAAAAACTGTTTTTT.

This chain links TRBV27 with TRBJ1-5, with D possibly TRBD1 on 5 matching bases. Trimming took off 6 bases at V and 0 bases at J, with 21 bases between the two ends. Germline V gives CDR1 MNHEY, CDR2 SMNVEV (reference sequence). This CDR3 is built from 18 residues. As DNA, the CDR3 is TGTGCCAGCAGATCGCTGGGTCAGAGACAGAATAGCAATCAGCCCCAGCATTTT. This encodes CASRSLGQRQNSNQPQHF.

The CDR3 spells CATSRDLGQPNTEAFF. The CDR3 region has the DNA TGTGCCACCAGCAGAGACCTGGGACAGCCCAACACTGAAGCTTTCTTT. The chain carries TRBV15 and TRBJ1-1, with 7 nucleotides matching TRBD1. The J segment lost 2 bases and the V segment lost 0 bases, leaving 6 bases of the junction unmatched. CDR3 length: 16 residues. Germline V gives CDR1 LNHNV, CDR2 YYDKDF (reference sequence).

This rearrangement joins TRBV12-3 or TRBV12-4 to TRBJ2-5; TRBD2 aligns across 11 bases. The V gene end was trimmed by 2 bases and the J gene end by 4 bases; junction bases not matched to a gene: 3. The CDR3 has 15 residues. This chain's CDR3 is CASSLLAGGLETQYF. The DNA of the CDR3 is TGTGCCAGCAGTTTACTAGCGGGGGGCCTAGAGACCCAGTACTTC.

This chain joins TRBV6-5 and TRBJ2-5; maybe TRBD1 (6 bases). The CDR3 has 18 amino acids. Germline CDR1 MNHEY, CDR2 SVGAGI. The ends were cut back, 0 bases at V and 5 bases at J, with 22 bases in the middle. This CDR3 reads CASSYSPLDRGHRETQYF. For the CDR3, the DNA is TGTGCCAGCAGTTACTCGCCCTTGGACAGAGGGCATAGGGAGACCCAGTACTTC.

This clonotype has only a few counts. The chain employs TRBV7-2 and TRBJ1-4; TRBD1 agrees at 9 bases. CDR3 length: 16 amino acids. Trimming cost V 5 bases and J 7 bases; bases outside gene matches: 11. Germline loops: CDR1 SGHTA, CDR2 FQGNSA. CDR3: CASSEVPGQGIEKLFF. In nucleotides, the CDR3 is TGTGCCAGCAGCGAAGTCCCGGGACAGGGCATTGAAAAACTGTTTTTT.

The chain links TRBV9 to TRBJ2-1; tentatively, D is TRBD2 (7 bases). The CDR3 has 15 amino acids. The V gene lost 4 bases and the J gene lost 0 bases, with 11 bases spanning the gap. Germline CDR1 and CDR2: SGDLS and YYNGEE. CDR3 in DNA: TGTGCCAGCAGCCCCGGGGGGCACTCCTACAATGAGCAGTTCTTC. As protein: CASSPGGHSYNEQFF.

The gene calls are TRBV28 and TRBJ2-4; D perhaps matches TRBD1 (5 bases). The J call may be incorrect, as the DNA end agrees better with TRBJ2-7. CDR3 length: 13 amino acids. Germline-derived CDR1 and CDR2 are MDHEN and SYDVKM. The DNA of the CDR3 is TGTGCCAGCAGGAGGCAGGGTAGCAACGAGCAGTACTTC. The encoded protein is CASRRQGSNEQYF.

The sample holds a few counts of this clonotype. V is TRBV12-3 or TRBV12-4 and J is TRBJ2-7, with D possibly TRBD1 on 6 matching bases. This CDR3 is 12 amino acids long. The V end lost 6 bases, the J end lost 2 bases, and 8 bases lay between the germline ends. The CDR3 DNA reads TGTGCCAGCAGCCGGGACACCTACGAGCAGTACTTC. Amino acids: CASSRDTYEQYF.